A selection of T cell receptor beta chains follows, all from one sample in a study of resident and recirculating memory T cells in vitiligo. The method was immunoSEQ multiplex PCR; TCRdb's version includes in-frame clones alone and lacks a portion of them. Of 70,000 to 85,000 clones in the sample, about nine tenths are singletons; the top ten hold 4.9%. Input material: blood. These receptors all stem from a male donor with vitiligo. Each CDR3 is given with its conserved first and last residue. A D gene is named only where the DNA matches it firmly. Size tells how often a clone was seen (once, few, many) or the class of an expanded clone, and some rows leave it out.

length: 15
V: TRBV7-2
size: few
J: TRBJ1-3
D: NA
DNA: TGTGCCAGCAGCAAAGGGGACATCTCGGGAAACACCATATATTTT
CDR3: CASSKGDISGNTIYF

length: 13
V: TRBV2
size: once
J: TRBJ1-1
D: NA
DNA: TGTGCCAGCATGGGAGGGATGAACACTGAAGCTTTCTTT
CDR3: CASMGGMNTEAFF

length: 15
V: TRBV11-2
size: once
J: TRBJ1-2
D: TRBD1
DNA: TGTGCCAGCAGCAACCTCCGGGACAGGGATCGCGGCTACACCTTC
CDR3: CASSNLRDRDRGYTF

length: 13
V: TRBV2
size: NA
J: TRBJ1-1
D: TRBD1
DNA: TGTGCCAGCAGTTGGGACAGAAACACTGAAGCTTTCTTT
CDR3: CASSWDRNTEAFF

length: 14
V: TRBV4-3
size: NA
J: TRBJ2-5
D: TRBD2
DNA: TGCGCCAGCAGCCAAGAGTCCCAGCGGGGGACCCAGTACTTC
CDR3: CASSQESQRGTQYF

length: 16
V: TRBV11-2
size: NA
J: TRBJ1-3
D: TRBD1
DNA: TGTGCCAGCAGCTTAGCAGGGGGTTTCGGCGGAAACACCATATATTTT
CDR3: CASSLAGGFGGNTIYF

length: 13
V: TRBV2
size: once
J: TRBJ2-1
D: TRBD2
DNA: TGTGCCAGCAGGGCCGGGACTACCAATGAGCAGTTCTTC
CDR3: CASRAGTTNEQFF

length: 14
V: TRBV18
size: NA
J: TRBJ2-2
D: TRBD1
DNA: TGTGCCAGCTCACCATGGGACAGGGCCGGGGAGCTGTTTTTT
CDR3: CASSPWDRAGELFF

length: 18
V: TRBV19
size: NA
J: TRBJ1-2
D: TRBD1
DNA: TGTGCCAGTAGTATAGATCTAGCCGCGGACAGGGGGCGCGATGGCTACACCTTC
CDR3: CASSIDLAADRGRDGYTF

length: 15
V: TRBV6-5
size: NA
J: TRBJ2-3
D: NA
DNA: TGTGCCAGCAGTTACTCGGATGCGGACACAGATACGCAGTATTTT
CDR3: CASSYSDADTDTQYF

length: 12
V: TRBV10-3
size: NA
J: TRBJ2-5
D: NA
DNA: TGTGCCACAGGCCCAGGGGAAGAGACCCAGTACTTC
CDR3: CATGPGEETQYF

length: 17
V: TRBV4-1
size: once
J: TRBJ1-2
D: TRBD1
DNA: TGCGCCAGCAGCCAGGAGGGACAGGGAACTCCGAACTATGGCTACACCTTC
CDR3: CASSQEGQGTPNYGYTF

length: 16
V: TRBV7-9
size: NA
J: TRBJ2-2
D: TRBD1
DNA: TGTGCCAGCAGTACCTGGACAGGGACCGGCACCGGGGAGCTGTTTTTT
CDR3: CASSTWTGTGTGELFF

length: 20
V: TRBV6-4
size: NA
J: TRBJ2-6
D: TRBD1
DNA: TGTGCCAGCAGTGACTATCCGCCGGGACAGTCATTCTCTGGGGCCAACGTCCTGACTTTC
CDR3: CASSDYPPGQSFSGANVLTF

length: 13
V: TRBV10-3
size: once
J: TRBJ1-2
D: TRBD1
DNA: TGTGCCATCAGCCTGGGACAGAACTATGGCTACACCTTC
CDR3: CAISLGQNYGYTF

length: 17
V: TRBV28
size: NA
J: TRBJ1-5
D: NA
DNA: TGTGCCAGCAGTTTTGTTAGGGGTCAGCATTCAAATCAGCCCCAGCATTTT
CDR3: CASSFVRGQHSNQPQHF

length: 18
V: TRBV9
size: once
J: TRBJ2-1
D: TRBD2
DNA: TGTGCCAGCGGGGTGGGGACTAGCGGGGGGTTCTCCTACAATGAGCAGTTCTTC
CDR3: CASGVGTSGGFSYNEQFF

length: 14
V: TRBV28
size: NA
J: TRBJ2-7
D: NA
DNA: TGTGCCAGCAGTTTATTGGTCAGGGTCTACGAGCAGTACTTC
CDR3: CASSLLVRVYEQYF

length: 14
V: TRBV2
size: NA
J: TRBJ1-2
D: TRBD1
DNA: TGTGCCAGCAACCCGGACAGGGCTAGAGATGGCTACACCTTC
CDR3: CASNPDRARDGYTF

length: 16
V: TRBV5-1
size: NA
J: TRBJ2-5
D: NA
DNA: TGCGCCAGCAGCTTGGGTTCCCCTAGTCAACAAGAGACCCAGTACTTC
CDR3: CASSLGSPSQQETQYF

length: 17
V: TRBV5-4
size: NA
J: TRBJ2-3
D: TRBD2
DNA: TGTGCCAGCAGCTTGGCGCTAGCGGGGGGCCTCACAGATACGCAGTATTTT
CDR3: CASSLALAGGLTDTQYF

length: 15
V: TRBV7-9
size: NA
J: TRBJ1-2
D: TRBD1
DNA: TGTGCCAGCAGCCCGTTGAAGGACAGGGATTATGGCTACACCTTC
CDR3: CASSPLKDRDYGYTF

length: 13
V: TRBV10-3
size: NA
J: TRBJ2-1
D: NA
DNA: TGTGCCATCAAACAGGGTAAAGACAATGAGCAGTTCTTC
CDR3: CAIKQGKDNEQFF

length: 13
V: TRBV4-3
size: NA
J: TRBJ1-4
D: NA
DNA: TGCGCCAGCAGCCAAGCCCAGGATGAAAAACTGTTTTTT
CDR3: CASSQAQDEKLFF

length: 15
V: TRBV19
size: NA
J: TRBJ1-3
D: TRBD1
DNA: TGTGCCAGTAGTCCCGGGACAGCAAGGGGAAACACCATATATTTT
CDR3: CASSPGTARGNTIYF

length: 16
V: TRBV9
size: NA
J: TRBJ2-3
D: TRBD1
DNA: TGTGCCAGCAGCGTTGAGACAGGGGACCGCACAGATACGCAGTATTTT
CDR3: CASSVETGDRTDTQYF

length: 15
V: TRBV9
size: NA
J: TRBJ2-2
D: TRBD1
DNA: TGTGCCAGCAGCGTAGTCACAGGGGGGACCGGGGAGCTGTTTTTT
CDR3: CASSVVTGGTGELFF

length: 15
V: TRBV9
size: NA
J: TRBJ2-2
D: NA
DNA: TGTGCCAGCAGCCCAACCGGGTCCCCGACCGGGGAGCTGTTTTTT
CDR3: CASSPTGSPTGELFF

length: 17
V: TRBV18
size: once
J: TRBJ2-7
D: NA
DNA: TGTGCCAGCTCAACGTCCTTGGTTAGGACAGAAGAGTACGAGCAGTACTTC
CDR3: CASSTSLVRTEEYEQYF